This T cell receptor (beta chain) appears in the sequencing data of a study of T-cell memory formation after mild COVID-19. Study summary: Largely donor-specific TCR clusters were found.

TCRdb recomputed calls from the 5' RACE reads with MiXCR, one row per CDR3 protein. The table has about 600,000 distinct CDR3 sequences, approximately 21% seen once; the top ten hold 7.5% to 9.5%. This clonotype was observed at least ten times. This CDR3 contains 14 residues. V dropped 6 bases and J dropped 2 bases, with 13 bases sitting between them. From germline, CDR1 is SNHLY and CDR2 FYNNEI. V and J are TRBV2 and TRBJ2-5, with D possibly TRBD2 on 5 matching bases. The sequence derives from an adult woman who had mild COVID-19 (a few samples of this study predate the infection). Cell type and time point are not known. Sequencing input: PBMCs or a T cell subset sorted from them (not recorded which). CDR3 amino acids: CASRTHGIQETQYF. CDR3 nucleotides: TGTGCCAGCAGGACCCACGGGATACAAGAGACCCAGTACTTC.